This T cell receptor (beta chain) was sequenced in a study of beta chain features in type 1 diabetes. V was clipped by 6 bases and J by 8 bases, with 8 bases between them. This CDR3 has 12 amino acids. Germline V CDR1 and CDR2: ENHRY, SYGVKD. Overall study results and limits: Reduced insertions and increased deletions marked VDJ junctions in type 1 diabetes patients. Researchers report that Type 1 diabetes patients had moderately but significantly shorter TCRB CDR3s across all four CD4+ subsets. PCR might preferentially amplify shorter templates, equally in patients and controls. These data did not resolve whether HLA type affects TCRB rearrangement.

To note about this clone: What it binds is unknown.

The investigators reverse transcribed all of the isolated RNA, so they sequenced expressed TCRB transcripts. Clones were read by immunoSEQ multiplex PCR, and TCRdb kept only the in-frame ones, dropping some. Of 600,000 or so clones in the sample, about an eighth are singletons; the top ten hold 0.035% to 0.04%. The specimen was naive CD4+ T cells from blood. V and J are TRBV10-3 and TRBJ1-6; unclear D gene. The source is a man aged 18 to 35 with type 1 diabetes. The CDR3 region is CAIREGDSPLHF. The CDR3 DNA reads TGTGCCATCAGAGAAGGAGATTCACCCCTCCACTTT.